This T cell receptor beta chain was profiled in a study of Graves' ophthalmopathy and Graves' hyperthyroidism. The wider study: At initial diagnosis, peripheral blood was obtained, and this preceded any treatment.

Exclusion criteria comprised other autoimmune diseases, uncontrolled infections, pregnancy or lactation in patients. The PBMC fraction was derived from 9.5 to 10 ml of fresh peripheral blood. Amplification of TCR beta CDR3 regions used RNA transcripts. The workflow started with a first-round RT-PCR run with HTBI primers and then moved on to a second-round multiplex PCR. TCRdb analysed the multiplex PCR reads with MiXCR anew, one entry per CDR3 protein. The repertoire holds fewer than 600,000 distinct CDR3 sequences, with approximately 14% as singletons. J gave up 0 bases and V 6 bases, and 4 bases lay outside the gene matches. Per the germline V gene, CDR1 is MNHNS and CDR2 is SASEGT. The CDR3 contains 14 residues. There are many counts of this clonotype.

This TCR derives from a woman in her 30s with Graves' ophthalmopathy. The chain couples TRBV6-1 to TRBJ1-1, with 7 bases that match TRBD1. Sequencing input: blood. The CDR3 is CASRWDRMNTEAFF. CDR3 nucleotide sequence: TGTGCCAGCAGATGGGACAGAATGAACACTGAAGCTTTCTTT.